This TCR beta chain was observed in a study of blood T cells in healthy people across ages. The study, taken as a whole, reports: The long-lived group displayed more naive CD4+ cells, plus higher diversity, than the aged donors did. Possibly confounding the expanded clonotype changes was the fact that donor CMV status was unknown.

This clonotype has a count of ten or more. The antigen is not known. CDR1 and CDR2 from the germline V gene are MGHRA and YSYEKL. With V trimmed by 3 bases and J by 7 bases, 8 bases remained unmatched. This CDR3 contains 15 residues. Primed by a sample-barcoded 5' primer and a J-beta primer mix, a second PCR proceeded for about 6 to 11 cycles. With 12 random nucleotides, a template-switch adaptor tagged each individual cDNA molecule. TCRdb re-called the 5' RACE reads through MiXCR, storing one row per CDR3 protein. Found here are roughly 1.5 million distinct CDR3 sequences, around 40% of them singletons; the top ten hold just over 4%. Donors gave around 9.3 milliliters of peripheral blood apiece.

This receptor was taken from a woman in her late teens or twenties in good health. This sequence joins TRBV4-1 and TRBJ2-3; 9 bases are shared with TRBD1. The sample consisted of blood. This CDR3 is CASSHEQGAEYTQYF. CDR3 coding DNA: TGCGCCAGCAGCCACGAACAGGGGGCGGAGTATACGCAGTATTTT.